The T cell receptor (beta chain) under discussion was sequenced for a study of blood T cell repertoires in COVID-19 (dated by TCRdb to the early 2020s). With regard to the full study: Collaborator samples came from the United States, Italy and Spain and covered acute and convalescent phases of COVID-19. The prospective study material was composed of cDNA or gDNA derived from T cells, B-cell-depleted T cells, or PBMCs. Deeply sampled blood TCRbeta repertoires from subjects exposed to, actively infected with, or recovered from COVID-19 were included in the dataset. The repertoires were released in a freely available public database meant as a resource for research on the immune response to SARS-CoV-2. Where available, HLA class I and class II types were obtained from metadata supplied by the sample provider rather than from assay-based typing. Samples came from the ongoing ImmuneRACE study (first 160 participants) plus 1,254 subjects from 6 global collaborators. A de-identified subject ID, COVID-19 status, age in years and sex were almost always included in the sample metadata.

As for this clone: What this receptor recognizes is not known. The input lacks base qualities; no much larger clone sits a single base away.

The collaborating institutions used their own protocols to collect whole blood in K2EDTA tubes. For TCRbeta analysis, collaborator samples were shipped as frozen whole blood, as isolated PBMCs, or as DNA extracted from either sample type. The full study reports these points: The amount of clinical and demographic metadata varied by source and participant and was provided uncurated.

The CDR3 spans 14 residues, from the cysteine through the phenylalanine. Only the CDR3 portion is preserved as DNA: 42 bases, with reading frame beginning at the first base. From a lookup of the germline V gene, CDR1 and CDR2 are SGHTA and FQGNSA. V loses 1 base of germline sequence and J loses 9 bases, and the interval between the two ends is 13 bases. TCRbeta CDR3 regions were amplified from genomic DNA using the immunoSEQ Assay, a bias-controlled multiplex PCR. In the paper's pipeline: The number of nucleated cells in each sample was estimated from the amplification of reference gene primers within the assay. To quantify the absolute abundance of each unique TCRbeta CDR3 rearrangement, sequence reads were collapsed and filtered. Productive Simpson clonality was computed per sample as the square root of Simpson's diversity index over productive rearrangements. The table comes from immuneACCESS by way of TCRdb, which keeps in-frame sequences with V and J called. Part of the clones is missing from these tables; in studies checked, under half for an unresolved V gene and the rest for unknown reasons. The DNA gave D and trimming, while V, J and clone size come from that table. Within this sample are about 37,000 clones, with 91% of them counted one time only. The ten largest clonotypes hold 4.5% to 7% of the sample.

The receptor was isolated from a woman over 75 with acute or convalescent COVID-19. The rearrangement joined TRBV7-2 to TRBJ1-3; the D gene is not confidently resolved. Sequenced input: peripheral blood. The encoded CDR3 is CASSLETGGGTIYF. The DNA reads as follows: TGTGCCAGCAGCTTAGAAACCGGAGGTGGCACCATATATTTT.